This T cell receptor (beta chain) derives from a study of vaccination and CD4 T cells after COVID-19. About the research overall: The study collected post-vaccine samples a median around 72 days after dose two, with a range of 14 to 241. Cells received overlapping spike peptides from SARS-CoV-2, HCoV-NL63, HCoV-OC43 and HCoV-229E as stimulation.

This clonotype was recorded only once. As yet, its antigen is unknown. Treatment of the sample: roughly 10-day PBMC culture with coronavirus spike peptide pools or control peptides (ViraFEST assay). Expansion of antigen-specific T cells with peptide pools by ViraFEST preceded sequencing of TCRs. Oncomine TCR Beta short-read sequencing was applied to DNA from cultured CD4+ T cells. CD4+ T cells were cultured, and genomic DNA was extracted from them. TCRdb re-derived calls from the PCR reads in MiXCR, one entry per CDR3 protein. Altogether over 15,000 distinct CDR3 sequences are present, under 65% being singletons, with the ten largest covering over 13%. Trimming left V 3 bases short and J 7 bases short, with 11 bases between. CDR3 length: 13 residues.

The sequenced material came from CD4+ T cells from blood, cultured in vitro. The chain combines TRBV12-3 or TRBV12-4 with TRBJ2-3, with D unresolved. This TCR derives from a human donor who had recovered from COVID-19. The CDR3 sequence: CASSLTSGNTQYF. The CDR3 nucleotides read TGTGCCAGCAGTTTGACCTCTGGTAATACGCAGTATTTT.